The rows below give T cell receptor beta chains drawn from one sample of a study of STAT5B mutations in CD4+ large granular lymphocyte leukemia. Clones were sequenced by immunoSEQ multiplex PCR, and TCRdb holds only the in-frame ones, with some missing. The sample carries around 29,000 clones, approximately 80% recorded once. The sequenced sample consisted of CD4+ T cells from blood buffy coats. The receptors derive from a human donor in good health. Each CDR3 is given with its conserved first and last residue. The D gene is left open where the match is weak. Clone size is given for some rows only: seen once, a few or many times, or a class if the clone is expanded.

cdr3_nt	cdr3_aa	v_call	j_call	clone_size	d_call
TGTGCCAGCAGCCGATCCAGTTATGGCTACACCTTC	CASSRSSYGYTF	TRBV7-2	TRBJ1-2	.	.
TGTGCCAGCAGCTTAGTCCCGCAGGGTGGGGAAAAACTGTTTTTT	CASSLVPQGGEKLFF	TRBV7-9	TRBJ1-4	once	.
TGTGCCAGCAGCGTAGAGCTAGGGGGCGCGGGGGAGCTGTTTTTT	CASSVELGGAGELFF	TRBV9	TRBJ2-2	.	TRBD1
TGTGCCAGCAGCTGGTCCCCAAGCACAGATACGCAGTATTTT	CASSWSPSTDTQYF	TRBV11-3	TRBJ2-3	.	.
TGTGCCAGTAGTTTGCAGGGGCCTAATGAAAAACTGTTTTTT	CASSLQGPNEKLFF	TRBV19	TRBJ1-4	.	.
TGTGCCAGCAGTTCAGGGACAGGGAAGGGCACCGGGGAGCTGTTTTTT	CASSSGTGKGTGELFF	TRBV27	TRBJ2-2	.	TRBD1
TGTGCCAGCGGGGGGAAGGCAGGGCACAATGAGCAGTTCTTC	CASGGKAGHNEQFF	TRBV2	TRBJ2-1	.	.
TGTGCCAGCTCACCACCAACGTCACAGGGTGTAAACACTGAAGCTTTCTTT	CASSPPTSQGVNTEAFF	TRBV18	TRBJ1-1	.	.
TGTGCCAGCGGGACAGGGGCTAACACCGGGGAGCTGTTTTTT	CASGTGANTGELFF	TRBV6-5	TRBJ2-2	few	TRBD1
TGTGCCAGCAGCGTAGCTCTGGGGGGGGGAGAGACCCAGTACTTC	CASSVALGGGETQYF	TRBV9	TRBJ2-5	.	TRBD2
TGTGCCTGGAGTCTCGGACAGGGTCATGCGCCCCAGCATTTT	CAWSLGQGHAPQHF	TRBV30	TRBJ1-5	.	TRBD1
TGTGCCAGCAGCGTAGCAACGGGAGGGCCAAGAAATGAGCAGTTCTTC	CASSVATGGPRNEQFF	TRBV9	TRBJ2-1	.	TRBD2
TGTGCCTGGAGCCGAACTCTACAGGGTGGGAACACTGAAGCTTTCTTT	CAWSRTLQGGNTEAFF	TRBV30	TRBJ1-1	.	.
TGCAGCGTTGAAGGTGAGACCCAGTACTTC	CSVEGETQYF	TRBV29-1	TRBJ2-5	.	.
TGTGCCAGCAGAGGGGGAACTAATGAAAAACTGTTTTTT	CASRGGTNEKLFF	TRBV6-6	TRBJ1-4	.	.
TGTGCCAGCAGCCCACAGGTGGGGGGATATGGCTACACCTTC	CASSPQVGGYGYTF	TRBV7-8	TRBJ1-2	.	.
TGTGCCAGCAGCCGGACAGGAGGCGGGTCACCCCTCCACTTT	CASSRTGGGSPLHF	TRBV7-8	TRBJ1-6	.	TRBD1
TGTGCCATCAGTGGCGAGGACTCAGATACGCAGTATTTT	CAISGEDSDTQYF	TRBV10-3	TRBJ2-3	.	.
TGTGCCACCAGCAGAGATTTCGCGGGATCCGGAGATACGCAGTATTTT	CATSRDFAGSGDTQYF	TRBV15	TRBJ2-3	.	.
TGTGCCACCGGGCGGCTAGCGGGGAGCCGGGGCCAAGAGACCCAGTACTTC	CATGRLAGSRGQETQYF	TRBV15	TRBJ2-5	.	TRBD2
TGTGCCAGCAGCCCTCGACAGCCCTCCGCTTCACCCCTCCACTTT	CASSPRQPSASPLHF	TRBV6-6	TRBJ1-6	.	.
TGTGCCAGCAGCCAAGTTAGAACGAGCTCTGGAAACACCATATATTTT	CASSQVRTSSGNTIYF	TRBV14	TRBJ1-3	.	.
TGTGCCAGCAGCTTGGGGCAGATTTCGAACACCGGGGAGCTGTTTTTT	CASSLGQISNTGELFF	TRBV5-6	TRBJ2-2	.	.
TGTGCCAGCAGCCCCTTTGGGACAGGATACAATGAGCAGTTCTTC	CASSPFGTGYNEQFF	TRBV14	TRBJ2-1	.	TRBD1
TGTGCCACCAGCGGATCTCTCAGGGGGCCCATTTCAGACACTGAAGCTTTCTTT	CATSGSLRGPISDTEAFF	TRBV15	TRBJ1-1	.	TRBD1
TGTGCCAGCAAATCGTCAGGGGCACTATCCGGGGCCAACGTCCTGACTTTC	CASKSSGALSGANVLTF	TRBV28	TRBJ2-6	.	.
TGTGCCAGCAGTTACCACGCAACTAATGAAAAACTGTTTTTT	CASSYHATNEKLFF	TRBV6-5	TRBJ1-4	.	.
TGTGCCTGGAGTGCGACCGGGACAGTTAATGAAAAACTGTTTTTT	CAWSATGTVNEKLFF	TRBV30	TRBJ1-4	.	TRBD1
TGTGCCTGGAGCACCGGGACAGGGGCTGTGGCTAATGAAAAACTGTTTTTT	CAWSTGTGAVANEKLFF	TRBV30	TRBJ1-4	.	TRBD1
TGTGCCAGCAGCCCCGGGACAGGGGGCCGTGGCTACACCTTC	CASSPGTGGRGYTF	TRBV5-6	TRBJ1-2	once	TRBD1
TGTGCCTGGAGTGTACGGAACGGGGACGGCTACACCTTC	CAWSVRNGDGYTF	TRBV30	TRBJ1-2	.	.
TGTGCCATCAGTGTAAACATCGCGGCTGAAGCTTTCTTT	CAISVNIAAEAFF	TRBV6-5	TRBJ1-1	few	.
TGTGCCAGCAGCTTATTACAGAGCACTGAAGCTTTCTTT	CASSLLQSTEAFF	TRBV7-6	TRBJ1-1	.	.
TGTGCCACCAGCAGAGATTGGGACAGGGACAATGAGCAGTTCTTC	CATSRDWDRDNEQFF	TRBV15	TRBJ2-1	.	TRBD1
TGTGCCACCACCAGCTCTGGAAACACCATATATTTT	CATTSSGNTIYF	TRBV13	TRBJ1-3	.	.
TGTGCCAGGAGTATCGGGAGGGATGGCGATGAGCAGTTCTTC	CARSIGRDGDEQFF	TRBV7-9	TRBJ2-1	.	TRBD2
TGTGCCAGCAGTGGGAAAGGGCCCGGACGATCCTACAATGAGCAGTTCTTC	CASSGKGPGRSYNEQFF	TRBV6-1	TRBJ2-1	.	.
TGCGCCAGCAAGACAGCGAATACGCAGTATTTT	CASKTANTQYF	TRBV4-1	TRBJ2-3	.	.
TGTGCCTGGAGTGTACCCGGGATGGGCAATCAGCCCCAGCATTTT	CAWSVPGMGNQPQHF	TRBV30	TRBJ1-5	.	.
TGTGCAAGCAGGTCAGACCCAGATACGCAGTATTTT	CASRSDPDTQYF	TRBV6-1	TRBJ2-3	.	.
TGCGCCAGCAGCTTGGGCGAGGCGAACTATGGCTACACCTTC	CASSLGEANYGYTF	TRBV5-1	TRBJ1-2	.	.
TGTGCCAGCAGCGTAGGGGCGGGACAGTTCAATGAGCAGTTCTTC	CASSVGAGQFNEQFF	TRBV11-2	TRBJ2-1	.	.
TGTGCCAGCAGCGGGGCAGGAGATACCGGGGAGCTGTTTTTT	CASSGAGDTGELFF	TRBV2	TRBJ2-2	.	.
TGTGCCAGCAGAAAAGCCGGGACCCTCCCAAGGGCTTTCTTT	CASRKAGTLPRAFF	TRBV5-8	TRBJ1-1	.	.
TGCGCCAGCAGCCAAGTACAGGGTGGTCAGCCCCAGCATTTT	CASSQVQGGQPQHF	TRBV4-1	TRBJ1-5	.	.
TGCGCCAGCAGCTTGGAAGGGACTAGCACTGGGAAACAAGAGACCCAGTACTTC	CASSLEGTSTGKQETQYF	TRBV5-1	TRBJ2-5	.	TRBD2
TGTGCCAGCAGTGAATTTGTAGAGACCCAGTACTTC	CASSEFVETQYF	TRBV2	TRBJ2-5	few	.